The T cell receptor (beta chain) under discussion was sequenced for a study of regulatory T cells in long-lasting Graves disease. This clonotype has ten or more counts. The CDR3 sequence is 18 residues long. V lost 5 bases and J 7 bases, leaving 27 bases between the germline ends. The germline CDR1 and CDR2 sequences are MDHEN and SYDVKM. Investigators prepared the TCR beta libraries by applying iRepertoire HTBI primers and Arm-PCR of CDR3 regions. TCRdb ran MiXCR on the multiplex PCR reads and lists one entry per CDR3 protein. The sample records some 330,000 distinct CDR3 sequences, roughly 12% being singletons. Time point: newly diagnosed GD, antithyroid drugs for less than 3 months. TCR sequences were obtained from RNA taken from PBMCs. This same sample was also taken into another study, of T cells in Graves' hyperthyroidism and ophthalmopathy.

The clonotype comes from a woman aged 18-29 years with Graves disease. The sequencing here drew on peripheral blood mononuclear cells (PBMCs), taken at new diagnosis, from a patient treated with antithyroid drugs. The chain links TRBV28 to TRBJ2-1; D not certain. The CDR3 region is CASSRRVLSPAGKNEQFF. Here the CDR3 DNA reads TGTGCCAGCAGTCGCCGGGTCCTCTCCCCCGCCGGCAAGAATGAGCAGTTCTTC.